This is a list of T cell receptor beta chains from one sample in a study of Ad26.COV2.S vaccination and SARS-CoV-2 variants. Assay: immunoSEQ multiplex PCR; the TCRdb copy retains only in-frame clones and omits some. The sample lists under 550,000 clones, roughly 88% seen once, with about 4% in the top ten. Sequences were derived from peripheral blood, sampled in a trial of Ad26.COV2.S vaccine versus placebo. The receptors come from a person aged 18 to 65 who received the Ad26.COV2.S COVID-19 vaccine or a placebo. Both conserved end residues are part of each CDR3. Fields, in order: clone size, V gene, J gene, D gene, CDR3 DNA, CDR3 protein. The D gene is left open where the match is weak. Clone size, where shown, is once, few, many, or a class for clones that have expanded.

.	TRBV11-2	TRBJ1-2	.	TGTGCCAGCAGCTTATTCCGGCTCCGGCAGTATTACTCTAACTATGGCTACACCTTC	CASSLFRLRQYYSNYGYTF
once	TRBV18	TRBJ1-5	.	TGTGCCAGCTCCGGAACAGGGCCCCATCAGCCCCAGCATTTT	CASSGTGPHQPQHF
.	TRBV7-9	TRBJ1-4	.	TGTGCCAGCAACGACATCTCAGCGAGTAATGAAAAACTGTTTTTT	CASNDISASNEKLFF
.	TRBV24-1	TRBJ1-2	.	TGTGCCACCAGTGATTTCGAGGGGCTTAATGGCTACACCTTC	CATSDFEGLNGYTF
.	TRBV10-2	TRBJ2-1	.	TGCGCCAGCAGCAGGGACGGAGGGTACAATGAGCAGTTCTTC	CASSRDGGYNEQFF
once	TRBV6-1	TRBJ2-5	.	TGTGCCAGCAGTGAAGGAGGATCTCGGACCCAAGAGACCCAGTACTTC	CASSEGGSRTQETQYF
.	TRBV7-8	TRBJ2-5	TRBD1	TGTGCCAGCAGCTTGGGGACAGGAGGATCAGAGACCCAGTACTTC	CASSLGTGGSETQYF
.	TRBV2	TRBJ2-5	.	TGTGCCAGCAGCCTCAGAGAACCAGCGGTGTACCAAGAGACCCAGTACTTC	CASSLREPAVYQETQYF
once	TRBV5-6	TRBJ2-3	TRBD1	TGTGCCAGCGGGGACAGGTCTTGGGGAACAGATACGCAGTATTTT	CASGDRSWGTDTQYF
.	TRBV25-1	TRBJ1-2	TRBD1	TGTGCCAGCAGTCCCCGACAGGGGCGGTTATACGGCTACACCTTC	CASSPRQGRLYGYTF
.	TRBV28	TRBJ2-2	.	TGTGCCAGCAGTTTACTAGGGACGGGACAAACCGGGGAGCTGTTTTTT	CASSLLGTGQTGELFF
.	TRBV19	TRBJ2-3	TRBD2	TGTGCCAGTAGTATTGCTAGCGGGGGGTTTAGCACAGATACGCAGTATTTT	CASSIASGGFSTDTQYF
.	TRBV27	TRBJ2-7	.	TGTGCCAGTAGGAGGGCGGGCGAGCAGTACTTC	CASRRAGEQYF
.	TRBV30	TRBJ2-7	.	TGTGCCTGGAGTGACCGGGGCTGGGACGAGCAGTACTTC	CAWSDRGWDEQYF
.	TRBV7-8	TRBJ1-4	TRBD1	TGTGCCAGCAGCTTATACTCACAGGGGCTGGAAAAACTGTTTTTT	CASSLYSQGLEKLFF
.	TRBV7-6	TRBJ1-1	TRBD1	TGTGCCAGCAGCCCGAGATTAGGACAGGAAATGAACACTGAAGCTTTCTTT	CASSPRLGQEMNTEAFF
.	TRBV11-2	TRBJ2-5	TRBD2	TGTGCCAGCAGCTTAAGGCCCCGGGGGGGGACAACCTCGGGAGAGACCCAGTACTTC	CASSLRPRGGTTSGETQYF
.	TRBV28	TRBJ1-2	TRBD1	TGTGCCAGCAGTTTCCGGGACAGGGGAGGTGGCTACACCTTC	CASSFRDRGGGYTF
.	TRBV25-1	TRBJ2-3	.	TGTGCCAGCAGTGAAGGGAACGGGTTTTCAAGCACAGATACGCAGTATTTT	CASSEGNGFSSTDTQYF
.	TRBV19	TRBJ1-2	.	TGTGCCAGTAGTAGGCAGGGGACTAACTATGGCTACACCTTC	CASSRQGTNYGYTF
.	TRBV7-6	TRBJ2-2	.	TGTGCCAGCAGCTTATTGGAAGGACCTAACACCGGGGAGCTGTTTTTT	CASSLLEGPNTGELFF
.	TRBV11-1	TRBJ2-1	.	TGTGCCAGCAGCTTATTCCGGGCTAACAATGAGCAGTTCTTC	CASSLFRANNEQFF
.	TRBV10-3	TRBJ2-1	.	TGTGCCATCAGTTCTCAGCAGGGTAGGTCCTACAATGAGCAGTTCTTC	CAISSQQGRSYNEQFF
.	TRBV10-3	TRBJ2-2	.	TGTGCCATCAGTCCGGGGGTGGAAACCGGGGAGCTGTTTTTT	CAISPGVETGELFF
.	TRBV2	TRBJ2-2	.	TGTGCCAGCACCCACTCTAGGGCCAACACCGGGGAGCTGTTTTTT	CASTHSRANTGELFF
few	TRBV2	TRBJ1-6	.	TGTGCCAGCACCCGCGAGGGTTCCCATAATTCACCCCTCCACTTT	CASTREGSHNSPLHF
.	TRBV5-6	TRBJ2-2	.	TGTGCCAGCAGCTTGGCCGGGCGGGGACTCACCGGGGAGCTGTTTTTT	CASSLAGRGLTGELFF
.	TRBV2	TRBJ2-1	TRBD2	TGTGCCAGCAGGGGCCCTCCCGGGACTAGCGGGGGGGCCAGGAATGAGCAGTTCTTC	CASRGPPGTSGGARNEQFF
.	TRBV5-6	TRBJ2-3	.	TGTGCCAGCAGCTTTTTCGGGCTCCAAAGCACAGATACGCAGTATTTT	CASSFFGLQSTDTQYF
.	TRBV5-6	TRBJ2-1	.	TGTGCCAGCAGCTTGATTAGAGTTGGCAATGAGCAGTTCTTC	CASSLIRVGNEQFF
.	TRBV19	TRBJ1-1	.	TGTGCCAGTAGTATCGGGCAGCGCGAAGCTTTCTTT	CASSIGQREAFF
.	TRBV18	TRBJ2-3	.	TGTGCCAGCTCACCGGGGTCCGTAAGCACAGATACGCAGTATTTT	CASSPGSVSTDTQYF
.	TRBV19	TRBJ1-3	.	TGTGCCAGCCGCAGGGGCGACTCTGGAAACACCATATATTTT	CASRRGDSGNTIYF
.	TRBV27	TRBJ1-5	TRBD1	TGTGCCAGCAGTTCGGACAGGAACCCTAGACAGCCCCAGCATTTT	CASSSDRNPRQPQHF
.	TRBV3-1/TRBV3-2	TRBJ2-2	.	TGTGCCAGCAGCCAAGAAGTCCGGCTTTCCGGGGAGCTGTTTTTT	CASSQEVRLSGELFF
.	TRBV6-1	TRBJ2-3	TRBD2	TGTGCCAGCAGTTTAGCGGGGGGCGCCGATACGCAGTATTTT	CASSLAGGADTQYF
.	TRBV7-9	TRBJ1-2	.	TGTGCCAGCAGCTTATTAAAGGGGAGCCGCGATGGCTACACCTTC	CASSLLKGSRDGYTF
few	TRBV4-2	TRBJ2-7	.	TGTGCCAGCAGCCAAGATACCTACGAGCAGTACTTC	CASSQDTYEQYF
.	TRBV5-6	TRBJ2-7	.	TGTGCCAGCAGCTTTGGACGGTCCTACGAGCAGTACTTC	CASSFGRSYEQYF
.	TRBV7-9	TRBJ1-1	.	TGTGCCAGCAGCTTAGCGGGAGTAGGGGAGATTTCTGAAGCTTTCTTT	CASSLAGVGEISEAFF
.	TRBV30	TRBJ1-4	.	TGTGCCTGGTGTCCGGGGAACGGAAAGGAAAAACTGTTTTTT	CAWCPGNGKEKLFF
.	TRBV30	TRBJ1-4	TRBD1	TGTGCCTGGAAACCGGGACAGGGCTCTAATGAAAAACTGTTTTTT	CAWKPGQGSNEKLFF
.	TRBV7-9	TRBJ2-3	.	TGTGCCAGCACCCCCAGGGAATCAGATACGCAGTATTTT	CASTPRESDTQYF
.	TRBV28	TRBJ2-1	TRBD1	TGTGCCAGCAGTCCCGGACAGGGGTACAATGAGCAGTTCTTC	CASSPGQGYNEQFF
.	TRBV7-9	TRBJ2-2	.	TGTGCCAGCAGCTTAGGTGTGGAGCTGTTTTTT	CASSLGVELFF
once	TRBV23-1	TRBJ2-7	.	TGCGCCAGCAGTCTATGGGGCCGCTACGAGCAGTACTTC	CASSLWGRYEQYF
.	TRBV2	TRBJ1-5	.	TGTGCCAGCAGTTCGGGGGCGGGTCAGCCCCAGCATTTT	CASSSGAGQPQHF
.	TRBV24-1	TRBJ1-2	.	TGTGCCACCAGTGGCCCGGCGACTGAATCGTATGGCTACACCTTC	CATSGPATESYGYTF
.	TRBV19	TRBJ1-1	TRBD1	TGTGCCAGTAGAAGGACAGGGACCTGGGAAGCTTTCTTT	CASRRTGTWEAFF
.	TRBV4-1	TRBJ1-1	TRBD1	TGCGCCAGCAGCCAAGTGGCGGGACAGGGAGGGGTCACTGAAGCTTTCTTT	CASSQVAGQGGVTEAFF
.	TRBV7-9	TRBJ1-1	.	TGTGCCAGCAGCTTGGGGGAAGTGGACACTGAAGCTTTCTTT	CASSLGEVDTEAFF
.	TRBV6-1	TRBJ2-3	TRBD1	TGTGCCAGCAGTGCCCGACAGGGGTGGGCCACAGATACGCAGTATTTT	CASSARQGWATDTQYF
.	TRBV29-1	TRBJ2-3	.	TGCAGCGTTTCTCACGGCACAGATACGCAGTATTTT	CSVSHGTDTQYF